This T cell receptor beta chain was sequenced during a study of blood T cell repertoires in COVID-19. Participants' own reports of clinical history determined their cohort assignment. Authors' data handling: Reference gene primer amplification yielded estimated nucleated cell counts. Sequencing was performed with immunoSEQ multiplex PCR; in TCRdb, only in-frame clones are kept and a portion is missing. The V and J calls and clone size come from that table; D and trimming were worked out from the DNA. Of under 300,000 clones in the sample, about 89% were seen once. The V and J ends lost 1 base and 9 bases respectively, with 7 bases between them. This CDR3 contains 13 residues. Germline V CDR1 and CDR2: MNHEY, SMNVEV (reference sequence).

Sequencing input: PBMCs or T cells enriched from blood (not recorded which). The genes are TRBV27 and TRBJ1-6; D is ambiguous. The source is a human donor in a cohort exposed to, infected with or recovered from COVID-19 (not recorded which). The donor label of this sample is uncertain. The CDR3 protein is CASSLFRGSPLHF. The CDR3 DNA is TGTGCCAGCAGTTTATTCCGGGGTTCACCCCTCCACTTT.